The present entry profiles one T cell receptor beta chain with its context. TCRdb's table, derived via immunoSEQ multiplex PCR, lists solely in-frame clones and lacks some. Of 200,000 to 250,000 clones in the sample, approximately 84% were seen once. These data originate in a study of blood T cell repertoires in COVID-19. Overall study: T cells, B-cell-depleted T cells, or PBMCs supplied cDNA or gDNA.

In germline, CDR1 is MGHRA, CDR2 YSYEKL. V lost 5 bases to trimming and J lost 7 bases, with 11 bases between them. The CDR3 is made up of 12 amino acids. Sequencing was carried out using peripheral blood. This rearrangement joins TRBV4-1 to TRBJ1-2, with D tentatively TRBD1 (6 bases). The receptor's source is a woman older than 75 with COVID-19, enrolled during active disease. This CDR3 reads CASSSTGFGYTF. Here the CDR3 DNA reads TGCGCCAGCAGCTCAACAGGGTTTGGCTACACCTTC.